The subject of this entry is one T cell receptor (beta chain). In germline, CDR1 is MNHEY, CDR2 SVGAGI. J was trimmed by 4 bases and V by 6 bases; bases with no gene match: 8. The CDR3 covers 15 residues. This sample is part of a study of OX40 agonist ivuxolimab in advanced cancers. Clones were read by immunoSEQ multiplex PCR, and TCRdb kept only the in-frame ones, dropping some. Here the sample spans some 40,000 clones, 85% to 95% being singletons. The receptor was isolated from an adult with an advanced solid tumor such as melanoma, head and neck, liver or kidney cancer. Sequenced here: CD4+ or CD8+ T cells sorted from blood, sampled in a trial of the OX40 agonist ivuxolimab. V is TRBV6-5 and J is TRBJ2-7; 11 bases align to TRBD1. Written as DNA, the CDR3 is TGTGCCAGCAGGACCGGACAGGGGGCTAATTACGAGCAGTACTTC. This gives the protein CASRTGQGANYEQYF.